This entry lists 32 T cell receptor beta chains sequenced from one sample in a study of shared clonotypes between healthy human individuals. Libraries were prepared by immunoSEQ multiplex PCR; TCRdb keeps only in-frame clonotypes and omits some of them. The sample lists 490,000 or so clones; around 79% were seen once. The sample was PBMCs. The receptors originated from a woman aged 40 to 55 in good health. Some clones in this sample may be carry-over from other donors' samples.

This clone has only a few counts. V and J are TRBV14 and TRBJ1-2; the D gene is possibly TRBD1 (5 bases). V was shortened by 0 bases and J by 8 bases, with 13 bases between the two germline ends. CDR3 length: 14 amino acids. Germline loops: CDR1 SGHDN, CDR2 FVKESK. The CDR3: CASSQDRDSAGYTF. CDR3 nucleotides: TGTGCCAGCAGCCAAGATCGGGACTCAGCGGGCTACACCTTC. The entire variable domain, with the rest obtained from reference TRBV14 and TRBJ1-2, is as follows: EAGVTQFPSHSVIEKGQTVTLRCDPISGHDNLYWYRRVMGKEIKFLLHFVKESKQDESGMPNNRFLAERTGGTYSTLKVQPAELEDSGVYFCASSQDRDSAGYTFGSGTRLTVV.

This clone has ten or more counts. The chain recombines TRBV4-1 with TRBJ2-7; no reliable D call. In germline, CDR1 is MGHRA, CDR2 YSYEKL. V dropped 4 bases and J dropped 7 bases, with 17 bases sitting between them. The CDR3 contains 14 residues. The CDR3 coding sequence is TGCGCCAGCAGCCCTCAGATTGGGTCGGAGGAGCAGTACTTC. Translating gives CASSPQIGSEEQYF.

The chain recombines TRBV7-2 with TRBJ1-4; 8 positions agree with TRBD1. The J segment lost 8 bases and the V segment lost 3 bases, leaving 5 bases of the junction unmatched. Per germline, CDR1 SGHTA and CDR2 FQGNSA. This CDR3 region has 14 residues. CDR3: CASSFQGAGEKLFF. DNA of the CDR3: TGTGCCAGCAGCTTTCAGGGGGCGGGGGAAAAACTGTTTTTT.

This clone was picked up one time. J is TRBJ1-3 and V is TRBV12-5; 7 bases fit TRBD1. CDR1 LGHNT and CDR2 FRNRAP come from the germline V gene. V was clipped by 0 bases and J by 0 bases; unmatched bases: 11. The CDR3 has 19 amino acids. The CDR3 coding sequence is TGTGCTAGTGGTTTGGTACCGGGGACAGACTTCCTCTCTGGAAACACCATATATTTT. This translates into CASGLVPGTDFLSGNTIYF.

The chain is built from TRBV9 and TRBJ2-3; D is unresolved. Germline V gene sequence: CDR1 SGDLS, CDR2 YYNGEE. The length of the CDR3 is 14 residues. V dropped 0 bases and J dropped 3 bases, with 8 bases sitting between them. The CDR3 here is CASSVGGKTDTQYF. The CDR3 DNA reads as TGTGCCAGCAGCGTAGGAGGTAAAACAGATACGCAGTATTTT.

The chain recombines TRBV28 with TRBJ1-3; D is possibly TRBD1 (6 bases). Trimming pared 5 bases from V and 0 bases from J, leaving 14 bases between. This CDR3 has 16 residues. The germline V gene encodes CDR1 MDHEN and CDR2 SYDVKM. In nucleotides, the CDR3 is TGTGCCAGCAGTCCCTCGGACAGAAGCTCTGGAAACACCATATATTTT. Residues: CASSPSDRSSGNTIYF.

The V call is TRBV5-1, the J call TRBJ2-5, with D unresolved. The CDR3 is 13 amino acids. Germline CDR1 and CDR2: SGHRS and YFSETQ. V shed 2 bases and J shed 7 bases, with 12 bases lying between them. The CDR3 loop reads CASSLTDPGTQYF. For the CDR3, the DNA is TGCGCCAGCAGCTTAACGGACCCAGGGACCCAGTACTTC.

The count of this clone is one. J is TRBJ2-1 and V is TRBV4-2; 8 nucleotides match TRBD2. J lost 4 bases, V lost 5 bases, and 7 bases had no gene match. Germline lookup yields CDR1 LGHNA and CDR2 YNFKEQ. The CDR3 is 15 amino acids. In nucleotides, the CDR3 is TGTGCCAGCAGCTTCACTAGCGGAAGATACAATGAGCAGTTCTTC. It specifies CASSFTSGRYNEQFF.

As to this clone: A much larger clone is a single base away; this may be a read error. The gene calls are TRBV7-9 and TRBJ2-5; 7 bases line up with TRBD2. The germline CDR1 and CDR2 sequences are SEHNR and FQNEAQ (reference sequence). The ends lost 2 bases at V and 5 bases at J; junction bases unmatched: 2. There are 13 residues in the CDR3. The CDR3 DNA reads TGTGCCAGCAGCTTATTCGGGGGGGAGACCCAGTACTTC. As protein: CASSLFGGETQYF.

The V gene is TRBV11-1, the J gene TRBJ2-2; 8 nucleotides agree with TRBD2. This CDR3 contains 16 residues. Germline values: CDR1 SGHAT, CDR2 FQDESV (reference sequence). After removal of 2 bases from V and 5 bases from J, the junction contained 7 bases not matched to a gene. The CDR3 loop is CASSLTAGGYTGELFF. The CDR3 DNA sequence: TGTGCCAGCAGCTTAACCGCGGGAGGTTATACCGGGGAGCTGTTTTTT.

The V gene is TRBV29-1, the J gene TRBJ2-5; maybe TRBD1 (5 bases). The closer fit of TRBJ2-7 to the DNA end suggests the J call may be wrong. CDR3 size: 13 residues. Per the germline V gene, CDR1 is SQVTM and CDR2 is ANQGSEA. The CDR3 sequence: CSVEPTGTYEQYF. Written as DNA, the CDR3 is TGCAGCGTTGAACCCACAGGTACCTACGAGCAGTACTTC.

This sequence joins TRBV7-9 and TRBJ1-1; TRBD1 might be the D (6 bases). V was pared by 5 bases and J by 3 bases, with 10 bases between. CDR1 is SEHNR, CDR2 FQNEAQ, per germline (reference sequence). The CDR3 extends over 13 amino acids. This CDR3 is CASSTQGYTEAFF. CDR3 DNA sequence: TGTGCCAGCAGCACCCAGGGGTACACTGAAGCTTTCTTT.

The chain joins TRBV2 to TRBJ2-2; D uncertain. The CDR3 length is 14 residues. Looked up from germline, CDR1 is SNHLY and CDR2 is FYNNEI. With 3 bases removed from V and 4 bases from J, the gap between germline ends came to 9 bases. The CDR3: CASSEGISTGELFF. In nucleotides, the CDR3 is TGTGCCAGCAGTGAGGGCATCAGCACCGGGGAGCTGTTTTTT.

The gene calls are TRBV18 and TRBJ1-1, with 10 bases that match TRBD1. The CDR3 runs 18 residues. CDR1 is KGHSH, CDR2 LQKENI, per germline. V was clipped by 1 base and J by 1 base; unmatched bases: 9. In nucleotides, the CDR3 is TGTGCCAGCTCACCACAGCCTGGGACAGGGGCTCGGAACACTGAAGCTTTCTTT. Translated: CASSPQPGTGARNTEAFF.

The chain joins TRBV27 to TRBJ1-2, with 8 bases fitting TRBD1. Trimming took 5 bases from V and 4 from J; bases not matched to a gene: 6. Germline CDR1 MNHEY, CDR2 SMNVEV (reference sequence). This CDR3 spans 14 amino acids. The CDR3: CASSPLTGGYGYTF. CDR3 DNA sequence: TGTGCCAGCAGTCCACTCACAGGGGGCTATGGCTACACCTTC.

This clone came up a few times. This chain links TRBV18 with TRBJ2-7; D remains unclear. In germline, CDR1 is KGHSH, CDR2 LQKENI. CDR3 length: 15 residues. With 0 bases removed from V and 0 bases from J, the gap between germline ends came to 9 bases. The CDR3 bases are TGTGCCAGCTCACCACCTATCAGGAACTCCTACGAGCAGTACTTC. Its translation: CASSPPIRNSYEQYF.

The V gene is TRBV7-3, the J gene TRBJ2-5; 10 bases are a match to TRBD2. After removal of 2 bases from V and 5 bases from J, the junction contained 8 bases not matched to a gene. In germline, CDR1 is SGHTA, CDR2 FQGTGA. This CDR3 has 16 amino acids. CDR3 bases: TGTGCCAGCAGCTTAGGACTAGCGGCTATCTCTGAGACCCAGTACTTC. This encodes CASSLGLAAISETQYF.

CDR3 nucleotide sequence: TGTGCCAGCAGTTCCGTGAACTACGAGCAGTACTTC. It encodes CASSSVNYEQYF. This chain connects TRBV28 to TRBJ2-7; D unresolved. This CDR3 has 12 amino acids. Per the germline V gene, CDR1 is MDHEN and CDR2 is SYDVKM. V was shortened by 4 bases and J by 3 bases, with 7 bases between the two germline ends.

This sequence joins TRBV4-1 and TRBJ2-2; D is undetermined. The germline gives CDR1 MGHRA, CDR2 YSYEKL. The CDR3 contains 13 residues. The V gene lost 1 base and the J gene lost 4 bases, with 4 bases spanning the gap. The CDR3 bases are TGCGCCAGCAGCCAAGTTGTCACCGGGGAGCTGTTTTTT. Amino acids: CASSQVVTGELFF.

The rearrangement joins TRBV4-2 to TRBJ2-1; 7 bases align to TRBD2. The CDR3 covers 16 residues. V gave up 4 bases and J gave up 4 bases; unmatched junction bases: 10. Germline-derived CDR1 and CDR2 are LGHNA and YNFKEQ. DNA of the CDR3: TGTGCCAGCAGCCGGAGGACTAGAGGGAGTTACAATGAGCAGTTCTTC. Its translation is CASSRRTRGSYNEQFF.

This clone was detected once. DNA for the CDR3: TGCGCCAGCAGCCATTACGCGACCAATCGGGACAAGTCCTACGAGCAGTACTTC. This sequence encodes CASSHYATNRDKSYEQYF. V gene TRBV4-1 combines with J gene TRBJ2-7; D perhaps matches TRBD1 (6 bases). This CDR3 has 18 residues. With 3 bases removed from V and 1 base from J, the gap between germline ends came to 22 bases. The germline V gene encodes CDR1 MGHRA and CDR2 YSYEKL.

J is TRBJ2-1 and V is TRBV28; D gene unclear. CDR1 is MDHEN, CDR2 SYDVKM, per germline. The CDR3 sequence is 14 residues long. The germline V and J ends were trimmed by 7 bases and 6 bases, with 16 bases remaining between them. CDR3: CASTPYGPLNEQFF. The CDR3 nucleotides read TGTGCCAGCACACCCTACGGGCCTCTCAATGAGCAGTTCTTC.

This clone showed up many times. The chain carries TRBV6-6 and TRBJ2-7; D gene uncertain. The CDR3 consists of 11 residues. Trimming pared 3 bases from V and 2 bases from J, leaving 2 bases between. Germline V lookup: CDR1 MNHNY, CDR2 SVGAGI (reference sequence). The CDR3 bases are TGTGCCAGCAGTTATACCTACGAGCAGTACTTC. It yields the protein CASSYTYEQYF.

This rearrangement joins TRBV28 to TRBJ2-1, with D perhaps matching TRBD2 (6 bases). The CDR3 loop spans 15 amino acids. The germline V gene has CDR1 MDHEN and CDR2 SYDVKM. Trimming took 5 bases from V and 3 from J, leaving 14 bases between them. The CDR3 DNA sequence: TGTGCCAGCAGTGACGGGAGAGGTTTCTACAATGAGCAGTTCTTC. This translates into CASSDGRGFYNEQFF.

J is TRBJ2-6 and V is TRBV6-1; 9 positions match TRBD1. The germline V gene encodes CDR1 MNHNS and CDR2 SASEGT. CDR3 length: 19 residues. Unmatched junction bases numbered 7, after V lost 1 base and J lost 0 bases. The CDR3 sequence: CASSEEGTGYFSGANVLTF. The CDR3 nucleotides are TGTGCCAGCAGTGAAGAGGGGACAGGGTACTTCTCTGGGGCCAACGTCCTGACTTTC.

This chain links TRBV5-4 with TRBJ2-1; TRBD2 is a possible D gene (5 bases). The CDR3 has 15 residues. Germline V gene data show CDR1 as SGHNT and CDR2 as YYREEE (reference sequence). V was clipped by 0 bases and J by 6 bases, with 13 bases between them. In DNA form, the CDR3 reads TGTGCCAGCAGCTTGGGGCTAGCAGGACTCAATGAGCAGTTCTTC. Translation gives CASSLGLAGLNEQFF.

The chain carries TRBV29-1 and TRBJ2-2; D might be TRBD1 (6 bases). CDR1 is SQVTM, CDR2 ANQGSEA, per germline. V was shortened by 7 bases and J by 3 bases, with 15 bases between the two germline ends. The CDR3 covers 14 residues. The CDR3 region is CSGTGNIDTGELFF. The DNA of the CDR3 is TGCAGCGGAACAGGGAATATCGACACCGGGGAGCTGTTTTTT.

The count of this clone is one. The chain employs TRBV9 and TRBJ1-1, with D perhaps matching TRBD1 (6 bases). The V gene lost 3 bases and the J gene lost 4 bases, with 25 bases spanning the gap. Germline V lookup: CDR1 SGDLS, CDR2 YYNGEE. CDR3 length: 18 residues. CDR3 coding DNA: TGTGCCAGCAGCGCCCCAAAGGGGGGGGCCCCAGTTACCACTGAAGCTTTCTTT. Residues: CASSAPKGGAPVTTEAFF.

CDR3 nucleotide sequence: TGCGCCAGCAGTCAATGCCTTCCCGGACTCGGGTGGACTGAAGCTTTCTTT. Translated, it gives CASSQCLPGLGWTEAFF. The chain couples TRBV23-1 to TRBJ1-1; D not certain. TRBV23-1 is labeled an ORF, and its function is uncertain. This CDR3 has 17 amino acids. Trimming removed 1 base from V and 5 bases from J, with 20 bases in between.

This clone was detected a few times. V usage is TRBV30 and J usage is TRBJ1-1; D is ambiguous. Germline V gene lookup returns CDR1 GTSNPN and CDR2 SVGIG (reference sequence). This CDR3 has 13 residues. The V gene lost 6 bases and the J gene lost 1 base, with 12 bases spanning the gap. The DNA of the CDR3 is TGTGCCTGTTCCACAACGGGGAACACTGAAGCTTTCTTT. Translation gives CACSTTGNTEAFF. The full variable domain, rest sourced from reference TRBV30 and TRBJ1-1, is SQTIHQWPATLVQPVGSPLSLECTVEGTSNPNLYWYRQAAGRGLQLLFYSVGIGQISSEVPQNLSASRPQDRQFILSSKKLLLSDSGFYLCACSTTGNTEAFFGQGTRLTVV.

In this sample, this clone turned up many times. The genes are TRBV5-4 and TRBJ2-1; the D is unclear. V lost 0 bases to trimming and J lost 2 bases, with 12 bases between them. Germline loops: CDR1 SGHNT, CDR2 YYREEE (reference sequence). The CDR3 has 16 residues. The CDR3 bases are TGTGCCAGCAGCTTGGATCCCGCCTCGCCCTACAATGAGCAGTTCTTC. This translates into CASSLDPASPYNEQFF.

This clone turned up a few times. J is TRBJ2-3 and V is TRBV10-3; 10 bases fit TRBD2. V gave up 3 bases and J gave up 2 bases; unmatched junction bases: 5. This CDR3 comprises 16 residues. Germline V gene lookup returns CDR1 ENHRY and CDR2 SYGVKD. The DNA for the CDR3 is TGTGCCATCAGTGATGGCACTAGCGGGATCACAGATACGCAGTATTTT. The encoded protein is CAISDGTSGITDTQYF.